What follows is one T cell receptor beta chain and its context. This CDR3 spans 12 amino acids. V was trimmed by 8 bases and J by 4 bases, leaving 11 bases between them. The germline CDR1 and CDR2 sequences are SNHLY and FYNNEI. TCRdb's table, derived via immunoSEQ multiplex PCR, lists solely in-frame clones and lacks some. The sample lists over 250,000 clones, roughly four fifths occurring once. The sample belongs to a study of blood T cell repertoires in COVID-19. Looking at the study overall: Samples taken during acute and convalescent COVID-19 were collected in the United States, Italy and Spain.

In assigning cohorts, the study relied on participant-reported clinical history. This chain uses TRBV2 with TRBJ1-2; D perhaps matches TRBD1 (5 bases). Sequencing was done on a sample of PBMCs or T cells enriched from blood (not recorded which). The receptor's source is a man younger than 40 with acute COVID-19. In DNA form, the CDR3 reads TGTGCCAGCGGCAGGGCCTCCTATGGCTACACCTTC. Amino acid sequence: CASGRASYGYTF.